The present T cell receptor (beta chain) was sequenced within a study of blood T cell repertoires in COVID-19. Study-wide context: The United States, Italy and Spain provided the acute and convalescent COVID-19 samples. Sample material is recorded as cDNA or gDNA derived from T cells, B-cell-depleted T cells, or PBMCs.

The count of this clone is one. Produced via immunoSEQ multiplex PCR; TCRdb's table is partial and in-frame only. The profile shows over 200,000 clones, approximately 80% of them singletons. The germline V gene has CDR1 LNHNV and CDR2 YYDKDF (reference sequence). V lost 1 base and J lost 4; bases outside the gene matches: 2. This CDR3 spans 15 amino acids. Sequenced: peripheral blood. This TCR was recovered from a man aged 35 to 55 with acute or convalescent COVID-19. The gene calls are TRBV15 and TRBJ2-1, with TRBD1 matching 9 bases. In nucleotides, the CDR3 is TGTGCCACCAGCAGAGGACAGGGGGAATACAATGAGCAGTTCTTC. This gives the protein CATSRGQGEYNEQFF. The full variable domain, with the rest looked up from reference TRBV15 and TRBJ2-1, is DAMVIQNPRYQVTQFGKPVTLSCSQTLNHNVMYWYQQKSSQAPKLLFHYYDKDFNNEADTPDNFQSRRPNTSFCFLDIRSPGLGDTAMYLCATSRGQGEYNEQFFGPGTRLTVL.